These T cell receptor beta chains were read from a single sample in a study of T cell clonotyping in hematopoietic cell transplantation. TCRdb keeps only in-frame clones here, not all; method: immunoSEQ multiplex PCR. The table lists approximately 16,000 clones, 75% to 90% of them singletons. Sequenced input: peripheral blood mononuclear cells. The receptors shown here come from a man in his fifties or sixties in good health. Some clones in this sample may be carry-over from other donors' samples. Both conserved end residues are part of each CDR3. A D gene is named only where the DNA matches it firmly.

D: NA
J: TRBJ1-2
V: TRBV6-1
DNA: TGTGCCAGCAGTGAATGGGCAGACTATGGCTACACCTTC
CDR3: CASSEWADYGYTF

D: TRBD1
J: TRBJ1-2
V: TRBV28
DNA: TGTGCCAGCAGTACCCGGGACAGGTCCTCAAGCTACACCTTC
CDR3: CASSTRDRSSSYTF

D: TRBD1
J: TRBJ2-7
V: TRBV2
DNA: TGTGCCAGCAGCCCGGGACAGGGTTTCTACGAGCAGTACTTC
CDR3: CASSPGQGFYEQYF

D: NA
J: TRBJ1-1
V: TRBV5-1
DNA: TGCGCCAGCAGCTTGGGGACAACGAACACTGAAGCTTTCTTT
CDR3: CASSLGTTNTEAFF

D: NA
J: TRBJ1-4
V: TRBV5-1
DNA: TGCGCCAGCAGCTCGACGGGCGAAAAACTGTTTTTT
CDR3: CASSSTGEKLFF

D: NA
J: TRBJ1-3
V: TRBV29-1
DNA: TGCAGCGTAAGATGGACAAGCTCTGGAAACACCATATATTTT
CDR3: CSVRWTSSGNTIYF

D: NA
J: TRBJ2-6
V: TRBV5-4
DNA: TGTGCCAGCAGCTTGGGATCAGGGTTTAGCTCTGGGGCCAACGTCCTGACTTTC
CDR3: CASSLGSGFSSGANVLTF

D: NA
J: TRBJ1-5
V: TRBV10-2
DNA: TGCGCCAGCAGTGAGTCGAATCGGGATCAGCCCCAGCATTTT
CDR3: CASSESNRDQPQHF

D: NA
J: TRBJ1-6
V: TRBV1
DNA: TGCACCAGCACGCAGGCCTCGAGCTCCTATAATTCACCCCTCCACTTT
CDR3: CTSTQASSSYNSPLHF

D: TRBD1
J: TRBJ1-5
V: TRBV6-1
DNA: TGTGCCAGCAGTGAATTTGGGACAGGGTTCCGCAATCAGCCCCAGCATTTT
CDR3: CASSEFGTGFRNQPQHF

D: NA
J: TRBJ1-3
V: TRBV2
DNA: TGTGCCAGCATGGGCCAGGGGTTTTTATCTGGAAACACCATATATTTT
CDR3: CASMGQGFLSGNTIYF